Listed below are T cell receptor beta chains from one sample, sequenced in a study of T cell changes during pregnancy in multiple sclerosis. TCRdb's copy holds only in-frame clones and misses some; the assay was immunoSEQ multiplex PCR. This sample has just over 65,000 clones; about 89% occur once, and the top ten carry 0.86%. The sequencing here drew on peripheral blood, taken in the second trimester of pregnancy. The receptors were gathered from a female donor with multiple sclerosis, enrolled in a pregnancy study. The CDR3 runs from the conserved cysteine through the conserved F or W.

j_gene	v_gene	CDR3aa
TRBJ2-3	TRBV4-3	CASSQDIAGVADTQYF
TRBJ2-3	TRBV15	CATSRGLAAGTDTQYF
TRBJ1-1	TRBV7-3	CASSLEGLNTEAFF
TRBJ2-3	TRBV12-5	CASGSEAGTQYF
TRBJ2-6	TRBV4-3	CASSQDDSSGANVLTF
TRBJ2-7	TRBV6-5	CATFAGGLPYEQYF
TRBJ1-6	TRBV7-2	CASSLSNSPLHF
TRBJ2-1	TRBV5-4	CASSLGGPYNEQFF
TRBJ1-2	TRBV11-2	CASSLQTGLYAFNYGYTF
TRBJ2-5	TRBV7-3	CASSRRAARQETQYF
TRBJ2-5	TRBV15	CAIDREETQYF
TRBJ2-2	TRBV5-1	CASSLGDRTARDTGELFF
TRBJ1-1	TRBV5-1	CASSSRTGATNTEAFF
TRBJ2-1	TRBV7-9	CAGGAGHSYNEQFF
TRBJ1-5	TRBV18	CASSPLDRGWDQPQHF
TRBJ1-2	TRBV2	CASSPQYGYTF
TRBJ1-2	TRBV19	CASTNSASINYGYTF
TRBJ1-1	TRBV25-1	CASSRFTGQGIMNTEAFF
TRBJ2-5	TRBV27	CASSQWTAYQETQYF
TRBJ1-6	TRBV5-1	CASSSLGGQGLSPLHF
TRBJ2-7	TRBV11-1	CASSPLDRVSYEQYF
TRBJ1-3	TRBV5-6	CASSLTGSGNTIYF
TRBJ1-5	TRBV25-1	CASSPGGGASNQPQHF
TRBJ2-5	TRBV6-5	CASRGRTPLGTQYF
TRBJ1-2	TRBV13	CASSLGRGLGNYGYTF
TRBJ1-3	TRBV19	CASSISSTYGNTIYF
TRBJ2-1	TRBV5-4	CASSLRGAYNEQFF
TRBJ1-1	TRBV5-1	CASSSQRVGAEAFF
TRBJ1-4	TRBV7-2	CASSRGGQGNEKLFF
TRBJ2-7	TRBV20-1	CSASAYEQYF
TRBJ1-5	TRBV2	CASTYREGNQPQHF
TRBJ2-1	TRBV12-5	CASGLTGDKSNEQFF
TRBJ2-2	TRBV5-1	CASSLALGATGELFF
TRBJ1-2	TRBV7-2	CASSVDINYGYTF
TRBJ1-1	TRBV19	CASSIGGFEAFF
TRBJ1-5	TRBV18	CASSFTGGNQPQHF
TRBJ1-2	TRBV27	CASSFGQGAYGYTF
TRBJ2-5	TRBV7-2	CASSILSSSTQYF
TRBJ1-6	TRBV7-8	CASSLAERRNSPLHF
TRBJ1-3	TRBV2	CASSELGGNGNTIYF
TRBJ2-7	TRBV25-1	CASSVAGGLSYEQYF
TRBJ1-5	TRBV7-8	CASSTSLTGGGSNQPQHF
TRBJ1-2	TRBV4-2	CASSQERVDYGYTF
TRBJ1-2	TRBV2	CASTPERGHWLDGYTF
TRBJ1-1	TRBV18	CASSPTLNTEAFF
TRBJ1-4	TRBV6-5	CASSSRGPSAEKLFF
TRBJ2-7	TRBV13	CASSYGRGEQYF
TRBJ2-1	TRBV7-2	CASSLEVLGGPYNEQFF
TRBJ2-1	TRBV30	CAWSPTDIEQFF
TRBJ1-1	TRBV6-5	CASSYPSGTEAFF
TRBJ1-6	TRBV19	CASRTGGYSPLHF
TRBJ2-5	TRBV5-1	CASSLEAGGPGRETQYF
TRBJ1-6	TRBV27	CASSFLQVADNSPLHF
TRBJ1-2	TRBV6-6	CASISGQGGAFEGYTF